Shown below are 16 T cell receptor beta chains from a single sample sequenced in a study of PD-L1 blockade in urothelial cancer. The sample's time point: peripheral blood 6 weeks after treatment start. Profiled with immunoSEQ multiplex PCR; TCRdb holds only in-frame clones, not every one. Of 120,000 or so clones listed, roughly 88% are singletons. This material consisted of PBMCs, taken around atezolizumab (anti-PD-L1) treatment. These receptors all stem from a man aged 45-60 years with urothelial cancer.

The V and J genes are TRBV10-3 and TRBJ2-1; 11 bases fit TRBD1. Looked up from germline, CDR1 is ENHRY and CDR2 is SYGVKD. The trim removed 10 bases at V and 6 bases at J, leaving 2 bases unmatched. This CDR3 spans 12 amino acids. The CDR3 coding sequence is TGTGCCACTGGGACAGGGGGCAATGAGCAGTTCTTC. It is translated as CATGTGGNEQFF.

This clone was picked up a small number of times. The chain uses TRBV4-2 and TRBJ2-5; no reliable D call. Germline assignment: CDR1 LGHNA and CDR2 YNFKEQ. Trimming removed 0 bases at V and 4 bases at J, with 9 bases between. The CDR3 sequence is 14 residues long. The CDR3 spells CASSQEALAETQYF. The CDR3 DNA is TGTGCCAGCAGCCAAGAAGCCTTAGCAGAGACCCAGTACTTC.

This chain connects TRBV10-1 to TRBJ2-7; tentatively, D is TRBD1 (5 bases). This CDR3 comprises 16 residues. Germline-derived CDR1 and CDR2 are WNHNN and SYGVQD (reference sequence). Deletions cut 2 bases from V and 1 base from J, with 15 bases between. Here the CDR3 DNA reads TGCGCCAGCAGTGAGAGATGGACACGTCTGTCCTACGAGCAGTACTTC. Amino acids: CASSERWTRLSYEQYF.

This clone was seen a single time. This chain uses TRBV15 with TRBJ2-7, with D tentatively TRBD1 (7 bases). V gave up 1 base and J gave up 1 base, with 8 bases separating them. This CDR3 spans 14 amino acids. CDR1 and CDR2 from the germline V gene are LNHNV and YYDKDF (reference sequence). The CDR3 bases are TGTGCCACCAGCAGAGCAGGGGGGTCCTACGAGCAGTACTTC. Encoded protein: CATSRAGGSYEQYF.

The gene calls are TRBV7-8 and TRBJ2-1; TRBD2 matches at 7 bases. This CDR3 has 18 amino acids. Germline CDR1 reads SGHVS; CDR2 reads FQNEAQ. V shed 1 base, J shed 6 bases, and the junction held 15 bases outside the gene matches. DNA for the CDR3: TGTGCCAGCAGCTTAGTCCGGGCGTGGGCTAGCGGAGGCAATGAGCAGTTCTTC. As protein: CASSLVRAWASGGNEQFF.

The chain links TRBV28 to TRBJ1-1; D is perhaps TRBD1 (6 bases). Per the germline V gene, CDR1 is MDHEN and CDR2 is SYDVKM. The length of the CDR3 is 13 residues. V dropped 7 bases and J dropped 7 bases, with 16 bases sitting between them. CDR3 loop: CASTSRQGNEAFF. The CDR3 nucleotides are TGTGCCAGCACCTCGAGGCAGGGGAATGAAGCTTTCTTT.

The chain links TRBV19 to TRBJ1-4; no firm D call. Germline CDR1 and CDR2: LNHDA and SQIVND (reference sequence). The CDR3 is made up of 14 amino acids. Trimming removed 3 bases at V and 7 bases at J, with 12 bases between. The CDR3 DNA reads TGTGCCAGTAGTATGCGGGATTCGGGTGAAAAACTGTTTTTT. Translating gives CASSMRDSGEKLFF. The full variable domain, rest sourced from reference TRBV19 and TRBJ1-4, is DGGITQSPKYLFRKEGQNVTLSCEQNLNHDAMYWYRQDPGQGLRLIYYSQIVNDFQKGDIAEGYSVSREKKESFPLTVTSAQKNPTAFYLCASSMRDSGEKLFFGSGTQLSVL.

The chain recombines TRBV2 with TRBJ2-1; TRBD1 is a possible D gene (5 bases). Trimming took 1 base from V and 6 from J, leaving 13 bases between them. The CDR3 sequence is 15 residues long. Per the germline V gene, CDR1 is SNHLY and CDR2 is FYNNEI. The CDR3 sequence: CASSEGSTQGNEQFF. The CDR3 DNA is TGTGCCAGCAGTGAAGGGTCTACTCAGGGCAATGAGCAGTTCTTC.

The rearrangement uses TRBV19 and TRBJ2-1; D is uncertain. This CDR3 is built from 12 residues. CDR1 LNHDA and CDR2 SQIVND come from the germline V gene (reference sequence). The germline V and J ends were trimmed by 3 bases and 12 bases, with 12 bases remaining between them. CDR3 region: CASSMGSSLQFF. CDR3 in DNA: TGTGCCAGTAGTATGGGCTCGAGTTTGCAGTTCTTC.

This clone was observed a single time. The chain recombines TRBV30 with TRBJ1-6; tentative D call: TRBD1 (6 bases). The CDR3 extends over 17 amino acids. CDR1 and CDR2 (germline): GTSNPN, SVGIG (reference sequence). V lost 5 bases and J 5 bases, leaving 22 bases between the germline ends. The CDR3 loop reads CAWYPIPGTHDNSPLHF. The CDR3 region has the DNA TGTGCCTGGTATCCTATACCCGGGACACATGATAATTCACCCCTCCACTTT.

The chain combines TRBV7-9 with TRBJ2-1; D unresolved. This CDR3 spans 15 amino acids. Deletions cut 5 bases from V and 6 bases from J, with 17 bases between. CDR1 and CDR2 from the germline V gene are SEHNR and FQNEAQ (reference sequence). The CDR3 DNA reads as TGTGCCAGCAGCCCTCAAAACTCCGCGCGCAATGAGCAGTTCTTC. Translation gives CASSPQNSARNEQFF.

The chain uses TRBV11-2 and TRBJ1-4; D gene unclear. Deletions cut 6 bases from V and 7 bases from J, with 18 bases between. The CDR3 is made up of 15 amino acids. The V gene's germline CDR1 is SGHAT and CDR2 FQNNGV. The CDR3 reads CASSNYGLATEKLFF. CDR3 bases: TGTGCCAGCAGTAACTACGGTCTGGCAACTGAAAAACTGTTTTTT.

V and J are TRBV6-1 and TRBJ2-7, with 9 nucleotides matching TRBD1. Trimming cost V 6 bases and J 5 bases; bases outside gene matches: 5. The CDR3 has 13 residues. CDR1 MNHNS and CDR2 SASEGT come from the germline V gene. The CDR3 nucleotides read TGTGCCAGCAGAAAACAGGGGGCCGACGAGCAGTACTTC. Protein sequence: CASRKQGADEQYF.

For the CDR3, the DNA is TGTGCCAGCAGTCCTCAGGACAGGGCTGGCTACACCTTC. As protein: CASSPQDRAGYTF. V is TRBV6-6 and J is TRBJ1-2; 8 positions agree with TRBD1. Germline V gives CDR1 MNHNY, CDR2 SVGAGI (reference sequence). The CDR3 consists of 13 residues. Trimming at V came to 5 bases and at J to 7 bases, leaving 6 bases not matched to a gene.

This sequence joins TRBV10-3 and TRBJ2-6; 7 nucleotides line up with TRBD2. This CDR3 is 16 amino acids long. The germline gives CDR1 ENHRY, CDR2 SYGVKD. V gave up 2 bases and J gave up 4 bases; unmatched junction bases: 5. CDR3 loop: CAISEGGGAGANVLTF. The CDR3 region has the DNA TGTGCCATCAGTGAGGGGGGGGGTGCAGGGGCCAACGTCCTGACTTTC.

A few counts support this clone. J is TRBJ2-7 and V is TRBV2; 7 bases fit TRBD2. After removal of 8 bases from V and 0 bases from J, the junction contained 7 bases not matched to a gene. Germline values: CDR1 SNHLY, CDR2 FYNNEI. There are 14 residues in the CDR3. DNA for the CDR3: TGTGCCAGCGCCGTGCGGGAGATCTCCTACGAGCAGTACTTC. Protein sequence: CASAVREISYEQYF.